Presented here are 5 T cell receptor beta chains from one specimen sequenced in a study of T cell changes during pregnancy in multiple sclerosis. This table comes from immunoSEQ multiplex PCR, and its TCRdb copy is limited to in-frame clones, with some not included. The repertoire holds some 46,000 clones, with almost 95% as singletons. Sequencing used peripheral blood. All receptors come from a female donor with multiple sclerosis, enrolled in a pregnancy study.

V is TRBV9 and J is TRBJ2-7; D is possibly TRBD2 (5 bases). Germline values: CDR1 SGDLS, CDR2 YYNGEE. The length of the CDR3 is 15 residues. The V end lost 0 bases, the J end lost 2 bases, and 12 bases lay between the germline ends. The CDR3 loop is CASSVGVDSAYEQYF. The CDR3, as DNA: TGTGCCAGCAGCGTAGGAGTGGACTCAGCCTACGAGCAGTACTTC.

The rearrangement uses TRBV10-2 and TRBJ2-7; D is uncertain. The CDR3 is 14 amino acids. Per the germline V gene, CDR1 is WSHSY and CDR2 is SAAADI. Trimming cost V 0 bases and J 3 bases, with 9 bases left between them. DNA of the CDR3: TGCGCCAGCAGTGAGTCTAGTTCGGGCTACGAGCAGTACTTC. It specifies CASSESSSGYEQYF.

The V gene is TRBV28, the J gene TRBJ1-2, with D unresolved. This CDR3 has 16 residues. Trimming shortened V by 5 bases and J by 7 bases, and 23 bases separated the two germline ends. The germline V gene has CDR1 MDHEN and CDR2 SYDVKM. The DNA for the CDR3 is TGTGCCAGCAGTCCCCACCTCAGATATACTACTGGTGGCTACACCTTC. Protein sequence: CASSPHLRYTTGGYTF.

The chain couples TRBV7-8 to TRBJ2-1; 12 nucleotides line up with TRBD2. V dropped 5 bases and J dropped 1; count of bases not matched to a gene: 12. Germline values: CDR1 SGHVS, CDR2 FQNEAQ. The CDR3 runs 19 residues. CDR3: CASSTPTSGRYSSYNEQFF. The CDR3 bases are TGTGCCAGCAGCACCCCGACTAGCGGGAGATACAGTTCCTACAATGAGCAGTTCTTC.

V is TRBV6-5 and J is TRBJ2-3; TRBD1 matches 9 bases. With 6 bases clipped from V and 6 bases from J, the junction kept 10 bases outside the gene matches. CDR1 MNHEY and CDR2 SVGAGI come from the germline V gene. CDR3 length equals 15 residues. The CDR3 DNA reads as TGTGCCAGCAGCAAGGGACAGGGAGATGCGGATACGCAGTATTTT. Amino acids: CASSKGQGDADTQYF.